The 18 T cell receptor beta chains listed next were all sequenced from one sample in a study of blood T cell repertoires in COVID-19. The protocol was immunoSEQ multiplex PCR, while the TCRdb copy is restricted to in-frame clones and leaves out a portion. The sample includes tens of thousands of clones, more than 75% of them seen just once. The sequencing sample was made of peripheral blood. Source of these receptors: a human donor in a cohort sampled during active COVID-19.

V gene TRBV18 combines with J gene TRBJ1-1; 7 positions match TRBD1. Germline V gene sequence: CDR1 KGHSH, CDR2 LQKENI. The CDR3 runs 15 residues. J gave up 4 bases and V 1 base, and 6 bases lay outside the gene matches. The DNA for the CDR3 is TGTGCCAGCTCACCACAGGGGGCTGTGGGCACTGAAGCTTTCTTT. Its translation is CASSPQGAVGTEAFF.

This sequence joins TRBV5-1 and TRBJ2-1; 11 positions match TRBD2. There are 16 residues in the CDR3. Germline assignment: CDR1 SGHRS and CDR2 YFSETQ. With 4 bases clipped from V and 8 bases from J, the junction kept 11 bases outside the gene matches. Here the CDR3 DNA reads TGCGCCAGCAGCCTCCTGGTAGCGGGAGGGCCCCATGAGCAGTTCTTC. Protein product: CASSLLVAGGPHEQFF.

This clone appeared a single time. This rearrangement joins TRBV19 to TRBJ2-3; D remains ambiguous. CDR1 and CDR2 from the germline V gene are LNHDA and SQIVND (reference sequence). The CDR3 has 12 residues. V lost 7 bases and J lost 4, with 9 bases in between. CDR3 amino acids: CASTSLADTQYF. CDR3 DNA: TGTGCCAGTACTTCTCTAGCAGATACGCAGTATTTT. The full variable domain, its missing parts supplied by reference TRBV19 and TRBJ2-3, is DGGITQSPKYLFRKEGQNVTLSCEQNLNHDAMYWYRQDPGQGLRLIYYSQIVNDFQKGDIAEGYSVSREKKESFPLTVTSAQKNPTAFYLCASTSLADTQYFGPGTRLTVL.

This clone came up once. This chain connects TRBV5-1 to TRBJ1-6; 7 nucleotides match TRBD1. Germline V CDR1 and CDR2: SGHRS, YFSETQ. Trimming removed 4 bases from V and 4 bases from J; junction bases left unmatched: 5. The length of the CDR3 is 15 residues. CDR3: CASSAGTVYNSPLHF. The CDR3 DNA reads TGCGCCAGCAGCGCCGGGACAGTTTATAATTCACCCCTCCACTTT.

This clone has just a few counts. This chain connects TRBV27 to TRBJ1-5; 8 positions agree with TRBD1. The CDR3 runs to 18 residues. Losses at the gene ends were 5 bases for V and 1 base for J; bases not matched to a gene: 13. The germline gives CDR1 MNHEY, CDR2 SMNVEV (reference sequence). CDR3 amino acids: CASSPGPGQGGSNQPQHF. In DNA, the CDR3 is TGTGCCAGCAGTCCAGGACCAGGACAGGGTGGGAGCAATCAGCCCCAGCATTTT.

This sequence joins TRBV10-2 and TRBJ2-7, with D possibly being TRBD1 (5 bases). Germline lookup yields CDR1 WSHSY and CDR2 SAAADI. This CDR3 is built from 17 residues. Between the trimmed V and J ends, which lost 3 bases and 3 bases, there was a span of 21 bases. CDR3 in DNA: TGCGCCAGCAGTGATGGTTGGGGCGGCGGACCCGGCTACGAGCAGTACTTC. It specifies CASSDGWGGGPGYEQYF.

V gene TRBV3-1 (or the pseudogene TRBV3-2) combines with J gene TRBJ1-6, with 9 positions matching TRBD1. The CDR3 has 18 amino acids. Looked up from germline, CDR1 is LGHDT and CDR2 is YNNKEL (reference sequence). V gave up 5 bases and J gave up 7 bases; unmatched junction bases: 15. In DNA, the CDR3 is TGTGCCAGCAGCGACACAACAAACAGGGGGCGTACGAATTCACCCCTCCACTTT. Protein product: CASSDTTNRGRTNSPLHF.

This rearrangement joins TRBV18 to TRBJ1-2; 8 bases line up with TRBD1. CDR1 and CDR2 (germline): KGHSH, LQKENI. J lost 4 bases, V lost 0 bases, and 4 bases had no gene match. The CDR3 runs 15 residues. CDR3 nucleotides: TGTGCCAGCTCACCACCGACAGGGGAACTCTATGGCTACACCTTC. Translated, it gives CASSPPTGELYGYTF.

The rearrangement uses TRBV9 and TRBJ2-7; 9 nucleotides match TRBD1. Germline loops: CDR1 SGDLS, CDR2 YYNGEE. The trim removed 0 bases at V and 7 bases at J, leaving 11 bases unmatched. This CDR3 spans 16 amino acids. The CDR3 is CASSVAVNRGRREQYF. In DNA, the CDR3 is TGTGCCAGCAGCGTAGCTGTTAACAGGGGGCGTCGTGAGCAGTACTTC.

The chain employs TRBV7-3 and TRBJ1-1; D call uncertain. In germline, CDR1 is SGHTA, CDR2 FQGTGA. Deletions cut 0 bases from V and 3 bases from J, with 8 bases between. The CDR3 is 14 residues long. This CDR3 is CASSLTGRDTEAFF. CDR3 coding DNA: TGTGCCAGCAGCTTAACTGGGCGTGACACTGAAGCTTTCTTT.

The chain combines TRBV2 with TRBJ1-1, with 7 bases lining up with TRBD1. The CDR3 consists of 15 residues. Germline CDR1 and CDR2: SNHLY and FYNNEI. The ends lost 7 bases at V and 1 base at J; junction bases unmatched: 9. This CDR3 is CASMTQGIWNTEAFF. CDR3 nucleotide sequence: TGTGCCAGCATGACACAGGGGATCTGGAACACTGAAGCTTTCTTT.

The CDR3 loop is CASTMSGGKNNEQFF. The CDR3 DNA is TGCGCCAGCACCATGAGCGGGGGAAAAAACAATGAGCAGTTCTTC. V is TRBV5-1 and J is TRBJ2-1; TRBD2 agrees at 8 bases. Germline V lookup: CDR1 SGHRS, CDR2 YFSETQ. This CDR3 has 15 amino acids. Trimming took 6 bases from V and 5 from J; bases not matched to a gene: 10.

CDR3 nucleotides: TGTGCCAGCAGCCACCCGGGACTACCACGGGAGACCCAGTACTTC. This sequence encodes CASSHPGLPRETQYF. The chain carries TRBV7-2 and TRBJ2-5; 7 positions agree with TRBD2. The germline gives CDR1 SGHTA, CDR2 FQGNSA. After removal of 5 bases from V and 5 bases from J, the junction contained 11 bases not matched to a gene. This CDR3 is 15 amino acids long.

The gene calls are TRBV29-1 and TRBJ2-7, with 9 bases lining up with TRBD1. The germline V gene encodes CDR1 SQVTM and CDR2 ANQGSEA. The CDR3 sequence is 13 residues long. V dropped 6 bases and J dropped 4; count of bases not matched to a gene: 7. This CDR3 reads CSVGQGPPYEQYF. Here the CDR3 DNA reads TGCAGCGTGGGACAGGGACCGCCTTACGAGCAGTACTTC.

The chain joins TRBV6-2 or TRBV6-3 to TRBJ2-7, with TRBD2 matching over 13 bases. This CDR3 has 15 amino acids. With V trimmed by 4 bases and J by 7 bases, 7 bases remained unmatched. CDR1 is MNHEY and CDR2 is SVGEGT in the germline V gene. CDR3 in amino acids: CASSSGTSGNREQYF. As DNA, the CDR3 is TGTGCCAGCAGTTCCGGGACTAGCGGGAATAGGGAGCAGTACTTC.

CDR3 loop: CASRAFTGTGKGQLGYTF. The CDR3 DNA is TGTGCCAGCAGGGCTTTTACCGGGACAGGAAAGGGACAGCTGGGCTACACCTTC. This rearrangement joins TRBV2 to TRBJ1-2; 8 positions agree with TRBD1. Per the germline V gene, CDR1 is SNHLY and CDR2 is FYNNEI. The CDR3 length is 18 residues. V lost 6 bases, J lost 8 bases, and 23 bases stayed unmatched.

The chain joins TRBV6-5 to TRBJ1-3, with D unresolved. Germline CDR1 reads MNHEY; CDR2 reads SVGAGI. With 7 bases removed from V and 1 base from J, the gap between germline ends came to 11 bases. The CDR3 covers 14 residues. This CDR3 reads CASIPGSSGNTIYF. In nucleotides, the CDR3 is TGTGCCAGCATCCCAGGATCTTCTGGAAACACCATATATTTT.

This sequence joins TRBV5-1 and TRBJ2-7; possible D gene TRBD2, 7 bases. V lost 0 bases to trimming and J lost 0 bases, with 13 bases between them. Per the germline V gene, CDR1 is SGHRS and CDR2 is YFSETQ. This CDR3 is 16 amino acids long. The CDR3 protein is CASSLAGGTSSYEQYF. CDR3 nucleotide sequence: TGCGCCAGCAGCTTGGCGGGGGGCACGAGCTCCTACGAGCAGTACTTC.